The source of this TCR beta chain is a study of blood T cell repertoires in COVID-19. Study summary: Samples of COVID-19 (acute and convalescent) were obtained from the United States, Italy and Spain.

V dropped 5 bases and J dropped 2; count of bases not matched to a gene: 7. Germline V lookup: CDR1 MNHEY, CDR2 SVGEGT. The CDR3 contains 15 residues. Seattle patient enrollment occurred during active infection, with longitudinal follow-up thereafter. Per the original data handling: Scientists estimated how many nucleated cells there were by amplifying reference gene primers. Generated by immunoSEQ multiplex PCR, the TCRdb table keeps only in-frame clones and is missing some. The V and J calls and clone size were taken over from that table, and D and trimming were inferred from the DNA. The sample records about 130,000 clones, 85% to 90% being singletons.

The clonotype was recovered from a man aged 55-75 years with COVID-19, enrolled during active disease. The sequenced material came from peripheral blood. This chain connects TRBV6-2 or TRBV6-3 to TRBJ2-7, with 9 bases aligning to TRBD1. The chain's CDR3 is CASSSSGQGPYEQYF. CDR3 DNA: TGTGCCAGCAGTAGCTCGGGACAGGGACCCTACGAGCAGTACTTC.